This T cell receptor (beta chain) was profiled in a study of T cell responses to AZD1222 COVID-19 vaccine. Overall study results and limits: Dominant at 160-218 and 743-854, vaccine-associated CD4 TCRs also spanned spike.

Second doses that came at about 4 or about 12 weeks were put together. Clones were sequenced by immunoSEQ multiplex PCR, and TCRdb holds only the in-frame ones, with some missing. This table has about 81,000 clones, approximately 83% appearing once. This clone was counted a few times. What it recognizes is unknown. Sequencing used peripheral blood, obtained 28 days after the second AZD1222 dose. The receptor was isolated from an adult who received the AZD1222 COVID-19 vaccine.

The CDR3 bases are TGTGCCAGCAGTGAATGGGGAACTAGGAACACTGAAGCTTTCTTT. It yields the protein CASSEWGTRNTEAFF. The chain joins TRBV25-1 to TRBJ1-1; the D is unclear. Trimming left V 1 base short and J 1 base short, with 10 bases between. The CDR3 runs to 15 residues. Per the germline V gene, CDR1 is MGHDK and CDR2 is SYGVNS. The full variable domain, with the rest looked up from reference TRBV25-1 and TRBJ1-1, is EADIYQTPRYLVIGTGKKITLECSQTMGHDKMYWYQQDPGMELHLIHYSYGVNSTEKGDLSSESTVSRIRTEHFPLTLESARPSHTSQYLCASSEWGTRNTEAFFGQGTRLTVV.